The sequence of this T cell receptor beta chain was determined in a study of cytotoxic CD8 clonotypes in ibrutinib-treated CLL. About the study: Response samples were obtained once patients had received a median 12 months of treatment, range 6 to 36.

TCRdb keeps only in-frame clones here, not all; method: immunoSEQ multiplex PCR. The sample has roughly 200,000 clones, 72% seen once. Overall study findings and caveats: Sampling times differed between sustained-remission and progressing patients. Public clonotypes, an uncommon group, contracted or remained stable on treatment.

A note on this clone: Antigen specificity is unknown.

This CDR3 region has 13 residues. CDR1 is SQVTM, CDR2 ANQGSEA, per germline. The V end lost 4 bases, the J end lost 4 bases, and 11 bases lay between the germline ends. The sample in question was PBMCs, obtained after 24 months of ibrutinib treatment. The clonotype was recovered from a human donor with chronic lymphocytic leukemia. This rearrangement joins TRBV29-1 to TRBJ1-5; no definite D call. The CDR3 coding sequence is TGCAGCGTTGTGTTTGGCGAGAATCAGCCCCAGCATTTT. Translation: CSVVFGENQPQHF.